This T cell receptor beta chain was profiled in a study of shared clonotypes between healthy human individuals. About the research overall: Donor ages ranged 18 to 49 years: a couple of women, a few men.

Worth noting for this clone: Its target is unknown. The identical CDR3 is also encoded by other nucleotide sequences in the sample.

The naive CD8 population came from CD45RO-negative cells selected for CCR7, without terminally differentiated effector memory CD45RA+ cells. Each replicate PCR on the sorted subsets used around 200 ng DNA (about 30,000 T cell genomes). Here immunoSEQ multiplex PCR was the method, and the copy in TCRdb shows in-frame clones only, minus some. The sample contains around 2.1 million clones, 90% to 95% of which appear only once. V was shortened by 0 bases and J by 10 bases, with 5 bases between the two germline ends. The CDR3 is 11 residues long. CDR1 is SGDLS, CDR2 YYNGEE, per germline. Whole-study results and caveats: In having few donors, the study represented limited genetic and exposure-history diversity. Specimens sampled were limited to blood, with tissue repertoires likely differing.

The chain recombines TRBV9 with TRBJ2-1; D unresolved. The sample was naive CD8+ T cells from PBMCs. The sequence derives from a man younger than 30 in good health. Some clones in this sample may be carry-over from other donors' samples. Written as DNA, the CDR3 is TGTGCCAGCAGCGTAGGTGGAGAGCAGTTCTTC. This encodes CASSVGGEQFF. Full variable domain (missing parts from reference TRBV9 and TRBJ2-1): DSGVTQTPKHLITATGQRVTLRCSPRSGDLSVYWYQQSLDQGLQFLIQYYNGEERAKGNILERFSAQQFPDLHSELNLSSLELGDSALYFCASSVGGEQFFGPGTRLTVL.